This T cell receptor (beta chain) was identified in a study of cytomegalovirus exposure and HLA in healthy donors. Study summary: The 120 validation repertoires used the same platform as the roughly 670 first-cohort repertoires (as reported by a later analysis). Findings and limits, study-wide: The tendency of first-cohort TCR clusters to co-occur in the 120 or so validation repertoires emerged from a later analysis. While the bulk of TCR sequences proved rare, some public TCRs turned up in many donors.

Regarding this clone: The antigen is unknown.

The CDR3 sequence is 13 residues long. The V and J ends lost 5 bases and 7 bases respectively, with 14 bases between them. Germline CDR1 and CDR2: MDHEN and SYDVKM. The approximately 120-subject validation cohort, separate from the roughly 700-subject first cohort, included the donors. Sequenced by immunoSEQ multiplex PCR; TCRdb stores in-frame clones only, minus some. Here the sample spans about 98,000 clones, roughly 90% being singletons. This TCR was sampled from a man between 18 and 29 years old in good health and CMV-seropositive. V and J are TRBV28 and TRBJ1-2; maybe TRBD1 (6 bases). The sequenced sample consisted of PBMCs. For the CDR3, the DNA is TGTGCCAGCAGTACAAGGGGGATCTCTGGCTACACCTTC. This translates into CASSTRGISGYTF.